The 3 T cell receptor beta chains listed next were all sequenced from one sample in a study of blood T cells in healthy people across ages. Sample-barcoded 5' priming and a J-beta primer mix drove a second PCR of about 6 to 12 cycles. TCRdb re-called the 5' RACE reads through MiXCR, storing one row per CDR3 protein. This table holds some 900,000 distinct CDR3 sequences, about 28% found once. The sample taken for sequencing was blood. Receptor source: a woman older than 75 in good health.

The gene calls are TRBV6-2 or TRBV6-3 and TRBJ2-3; no definite D call. The CDR3 covers 14 residues. V was clipped by 6 bases and J by 4 bases, with 14 bases between them. Germline CDR1 is MNHEY and CDR2 is SVGEGT. CDR3 bases: TGTGCCAGCAGATCCCCGGCTAGGTCAGATACGCAGTATTTT. Translating gives CASRSPARSDTQYF.

V usage is TRBV18 and J usage is TRBJ2-5; D unclear. The V and J ends lost 1 base and 5 bases respectively, with 11 bases between them. Germline V lookup: CDR1 KGHSH, CDR2 LQKENI. The CDR3 consists of 14 residues. DNA for the CDR3: TGTGCCAGCTCACCACTTGGGGTCGGGGAGACCCAGTACTTC. This encodes CASSPLGVGETQYF. Full variable domain (rest looked up from reference TRBV18 and TRBJ2-5): NAGVMQNPRHLVRRRGQEARLRCSPMKGHSHVYWYRQLPEEGLKFMVYLQKENIIDESGMPKERFSAEFPKEGPSILRIQQVVRGDSAAYFCASSPLGVGETQYFGPGTRLLVL.

This clonotype was seen many times. The chain carries TRBV12-3 or TRBV12-4 and TRBJ1-1, with 9 bases identical to TRBD1. Germline trimming cut 6 bases from V and 6 bases from J; bases unmatched to any gene: 11. CDR3 length equals 15 residues. This CDR3 reads CASSYGDRVPAEAFF. The DNA for the CDR3 is TGTGCCAGCAGCTATGGGGACAGGGTTCCGGCTGAAGCTTTCTTT.